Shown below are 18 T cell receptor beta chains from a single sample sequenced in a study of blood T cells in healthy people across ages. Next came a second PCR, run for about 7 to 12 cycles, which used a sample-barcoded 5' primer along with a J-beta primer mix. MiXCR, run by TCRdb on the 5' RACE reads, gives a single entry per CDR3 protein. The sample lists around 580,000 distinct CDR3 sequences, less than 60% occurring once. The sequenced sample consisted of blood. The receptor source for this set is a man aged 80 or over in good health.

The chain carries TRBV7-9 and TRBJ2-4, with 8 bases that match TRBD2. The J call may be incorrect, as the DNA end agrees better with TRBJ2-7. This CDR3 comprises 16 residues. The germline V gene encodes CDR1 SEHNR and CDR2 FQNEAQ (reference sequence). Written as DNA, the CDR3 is TGTGCCAGCAGCTTCTCCCTAGGAGCGGGGGCCTACGAGCAGTACTTC. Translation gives CASSFSLGAGAYEQYF.

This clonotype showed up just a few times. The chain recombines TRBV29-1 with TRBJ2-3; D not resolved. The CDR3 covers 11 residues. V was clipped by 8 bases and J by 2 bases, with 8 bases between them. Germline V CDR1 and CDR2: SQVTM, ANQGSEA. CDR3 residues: CSSSTTDTQYF. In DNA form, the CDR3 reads TGCAGCTCCTCCACCACAGATACGCAGTATTTT.

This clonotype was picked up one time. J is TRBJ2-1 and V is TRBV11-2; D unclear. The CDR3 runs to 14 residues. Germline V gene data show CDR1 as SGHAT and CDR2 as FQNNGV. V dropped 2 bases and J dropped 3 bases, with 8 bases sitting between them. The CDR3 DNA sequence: TGTGCCAGCAGCTTAAGGGAACTCTACAATGAGCAGTTCTTC. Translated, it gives CASSLRELYNEQFF. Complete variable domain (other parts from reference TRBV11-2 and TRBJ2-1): EAGVAQSPRYKIIEKRQSVAFWCNPISGHATLYWYQQILGQGPKLLIQFQNNGVVDDSQLPKDRFSAERLKGVDSTLKIQPAKLEDSAVYLCASSLRELYNEQFFGPGTRLTVL.

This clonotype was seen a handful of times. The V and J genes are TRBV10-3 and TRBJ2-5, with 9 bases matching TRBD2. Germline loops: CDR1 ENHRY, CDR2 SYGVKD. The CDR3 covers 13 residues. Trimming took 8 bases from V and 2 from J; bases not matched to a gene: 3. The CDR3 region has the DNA TGTGCCATCGGACTAGCGCTACAAGAGACCCAGTACTTC. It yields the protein CAIGLALQETQYF.

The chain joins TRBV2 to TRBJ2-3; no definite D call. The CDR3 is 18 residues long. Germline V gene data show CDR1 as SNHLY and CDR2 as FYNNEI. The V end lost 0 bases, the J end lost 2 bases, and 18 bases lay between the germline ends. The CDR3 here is CASSEARFSRADTDTQYF. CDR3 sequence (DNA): TGTGCCAGCAGTGAAGCGCGTTTTTCAAGGGCGGACACAGATACGCAGTATTTT. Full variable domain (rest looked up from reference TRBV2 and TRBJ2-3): EPEVTQTPSHQVTQMGQEVILRCVPISNHLYFYWYRQILGQKVEFLVSFYNNEISEKSEIFDDQFSVERPDGSNFTLKIRSTKLEDSAMYFCASSEARFSRADTDTQYFGPGTRLTVL.

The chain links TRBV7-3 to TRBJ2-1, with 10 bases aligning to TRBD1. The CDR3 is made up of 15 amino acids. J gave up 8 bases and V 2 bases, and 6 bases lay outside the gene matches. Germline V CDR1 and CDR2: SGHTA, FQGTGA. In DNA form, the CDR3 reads TGTGCCAGCAGCTTATTGGGACAGGGGTATGATGAGCAGTTCTTC. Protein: CASSLLGQGYDEQFF.

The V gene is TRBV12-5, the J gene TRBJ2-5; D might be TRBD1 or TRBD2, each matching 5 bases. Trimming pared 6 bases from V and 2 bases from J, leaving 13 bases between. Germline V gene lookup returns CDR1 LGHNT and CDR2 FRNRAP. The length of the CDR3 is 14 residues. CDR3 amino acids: CASGLSGQQETQYF. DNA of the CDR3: TGTGCTAGTGGCCTTTCGGGGCAACAAGAGACCCAGTACTTC.

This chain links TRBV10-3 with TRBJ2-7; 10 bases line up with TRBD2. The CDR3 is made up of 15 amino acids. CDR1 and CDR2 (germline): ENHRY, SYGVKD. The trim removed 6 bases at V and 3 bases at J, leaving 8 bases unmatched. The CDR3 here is CAIRRLAGPYYEQYF. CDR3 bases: TGTGCCATCAGGAGACTAGCGGGCCCCTACTACGAGCAGTACTTC.

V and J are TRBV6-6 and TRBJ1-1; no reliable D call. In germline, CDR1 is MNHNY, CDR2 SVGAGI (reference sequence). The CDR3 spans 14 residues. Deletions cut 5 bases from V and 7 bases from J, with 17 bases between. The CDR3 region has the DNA TGTGCCAGCAGTCGGAAGGCGTTGGGTAATGAAGCTTTCTTT. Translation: CASSRKALGNEAFF.

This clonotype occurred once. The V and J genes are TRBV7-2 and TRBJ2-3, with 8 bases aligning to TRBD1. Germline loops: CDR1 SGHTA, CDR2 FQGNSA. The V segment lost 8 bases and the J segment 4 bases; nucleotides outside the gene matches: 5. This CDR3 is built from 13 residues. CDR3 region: CASGDRGADTQYF. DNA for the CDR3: TGTGCCAGCGGAGACAGGGGCGCAGATACGCAGTATTTT. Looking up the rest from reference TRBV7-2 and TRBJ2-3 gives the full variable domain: GAGVSQSPSNKVTEKGKDVELRCDPISGHTALYWYRQSLGQGLEFLIYFQGNSAPDKSGLPSDRFSAERTGGSVSTLTIQRTQQEDSAVYLCASGDRGADTQYFGPGTRLTVL.

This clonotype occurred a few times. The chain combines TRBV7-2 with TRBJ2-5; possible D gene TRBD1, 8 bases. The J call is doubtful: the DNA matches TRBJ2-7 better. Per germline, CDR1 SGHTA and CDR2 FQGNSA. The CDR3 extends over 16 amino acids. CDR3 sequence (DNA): TGTGCCAGCAGCTTAGGGGGGGGACAGGCAGCCTACGAGCAGTACTTC. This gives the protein CASSLGGGQAAYEQYF.

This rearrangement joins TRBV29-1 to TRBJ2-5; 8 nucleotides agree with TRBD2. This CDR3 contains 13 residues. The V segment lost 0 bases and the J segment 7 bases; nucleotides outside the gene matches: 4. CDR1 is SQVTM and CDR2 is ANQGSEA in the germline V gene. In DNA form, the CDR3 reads TGCAGCGTTGAAGAACTAGCGGACGGGACCCAGTACTTC. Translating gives CSVEELADGTQYF.

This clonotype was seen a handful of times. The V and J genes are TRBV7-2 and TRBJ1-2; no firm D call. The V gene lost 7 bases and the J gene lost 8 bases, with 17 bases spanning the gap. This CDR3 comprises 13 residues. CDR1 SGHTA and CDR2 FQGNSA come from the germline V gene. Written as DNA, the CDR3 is TGTGCCAGCACCCATCTTGAGCGTGGGGGCTACACCTTC. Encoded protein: CASTHLERGGYTF.

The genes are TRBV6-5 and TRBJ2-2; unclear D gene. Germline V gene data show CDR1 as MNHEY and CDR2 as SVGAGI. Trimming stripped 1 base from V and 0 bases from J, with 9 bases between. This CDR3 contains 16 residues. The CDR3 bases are TGTGCCAGCAGTTACTTGTACGGGCCGAACACCGGGGAGCTGTTTTTT. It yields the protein CASSYLYGPNTGELFF.

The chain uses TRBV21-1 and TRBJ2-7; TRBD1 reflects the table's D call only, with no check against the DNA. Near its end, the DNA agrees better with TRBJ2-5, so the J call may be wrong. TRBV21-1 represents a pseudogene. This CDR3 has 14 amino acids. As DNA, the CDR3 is TGTGCCAGCAGCCCCCGGACAGTGGGAGAGACCCAGTACTTC. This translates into CASSPRTVGETQYF.

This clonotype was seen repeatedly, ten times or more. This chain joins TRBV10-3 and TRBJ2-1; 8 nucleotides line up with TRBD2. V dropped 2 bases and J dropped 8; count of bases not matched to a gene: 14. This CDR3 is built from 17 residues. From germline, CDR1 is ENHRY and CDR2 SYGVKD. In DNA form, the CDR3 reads TGTGCCATCAGTGAGCCCCCCACAGCGGGAGCAGCCGATGAGCAGTTCTTC. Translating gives CAISEPPTAGAADEQFF.

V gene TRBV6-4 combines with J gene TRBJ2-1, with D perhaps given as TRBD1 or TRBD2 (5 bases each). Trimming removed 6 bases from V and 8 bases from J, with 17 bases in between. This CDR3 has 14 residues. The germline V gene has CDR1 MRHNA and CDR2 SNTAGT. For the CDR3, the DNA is TGTGCCAGCAGACGGGACCCCGTCGCATATGAGCAGTTCTTC. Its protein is CASRRDPVAYEQFF.

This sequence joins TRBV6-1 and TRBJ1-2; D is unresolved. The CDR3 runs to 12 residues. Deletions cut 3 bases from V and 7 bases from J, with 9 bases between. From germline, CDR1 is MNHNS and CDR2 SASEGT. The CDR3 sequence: CASSDPYSGYTF. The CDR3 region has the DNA TGTGCCAGCAGTGACCCGTACTCTGGCTACACCTTC.